Listed below are T cell receptor beta chains from one sample, sequenced in a study of regulatory T cells in long-lasting Graves disease. TCRdb independently ran MiXCR on the multiplex PCR reads; one entry per CDR3 protein. This table holds around 460,000 distinct CDR3 sequences, 12% to 15% found once. This sample also belongs to another study, concerning T cells in Graves' hyperthyroidism and ophthalmopathy.

Sequencing was performed on peripheral blood mononuclear cells (PBMCs), taken at new diagnosis, from a patient treated with antithyroid drugs. These receptors were collected from a woman in her fifties or sixties with Graves disease. CDR3s include the opening cysteine and the closing phenylalanine or tryptophan. Each record gives: J gene, D gene, CDR3 length, clone size, V gene, CDR3 protein, CDR3 DNA. The D gene is left open where the match is weak. Clone size is shown for a subset of rows, as once, few, many or a class of expanded clone.

TRBJ2-1,-,13,many,TRBV18,CASSHPSLEGRFF,TGTGCCAGCTCACATCCCTCTCTAGAGGGGCGGTTCTTC
TRBJ2-3,-,14,few,TRBV2,CATRGGGPADTQYF,TGTGCCACCAGGGGGGGAGGGCCGGCAGATACGCAGTATTTT
TRBJ2-7,TRBD1,15,many,TRBV18,CASSSPGQGAHEQYF,TGTGCCAGCTCATCCCCGGGACAGGGCGCCCACGAGCAGTACTTC
TRBJ2-1,-,15,many,TRBV20-1,CSAIGQPSSYNEQFF,TGCAGTGCTATTGGACAGCCGAGCTCCTACAATGAGCAGTTCTTC
TRBJ2-7,TRBD1,16,many,TRBV9,CASSASLGQGWYEQYF,TGTGCCAGCAGCGCCAGTTTGGGACAGGGGTGGTACGAGCAGTACTTC
TRBJ2-7,-,15,many,TRBV28,CASNGPSSSSYEQYF,TGTGCCAGCAACGGCCCTTCGTCCAGCTCCTACGAGCAGTACTTC
TRBJ2-7,-,12,many,TRBV28,CASSFPGNEQYF,TGTGCCAGCAGTTTTCCCGGGAACGAGCAGTACTTC
TRBJ2-2,-,14,many,TRBV12-3/TRBV12-4,CASGRSENTGELFF,TGTGCCAGCGGACGATCAGAGAACACCGGGGAGCTGTTTTTT
TRBJ2-7,TRBD2,15,-,TRBV11-2,CASSRSGTPSYEQYF,TGTGCCAGCAGTCGTAGCGGGACCCCCTCCTACGAGCAGTACTTC
TRBJ2-1,-,14,-,TRBV9,CASSVALVPDEQFF,TGTGCCAGCAGCGTAGCTCTGGTACCGGACGAGCAGTTCTTC
TRBJ1-1,-,15,-,TRBV29-1,CSGLTFRVENTEAFF,TGCAGCGGACTGACCTTTAGGGTGGAGAACACTGAAGCTTTCTTT
TRBJ1-1,-,15,many,TRBV9,CASSPHLGGNTEAFF,TGTGCCAGCAGCCCACACTTGGGGGGGAACACTGAAGCTTTCTTT
TRBJ2-5,-,13,many,TRBV5-1,CASSRGEEKTQYF,TGCGCCAGCAGCAGGGGTGAGGAGAAGACCCAGTACTTC
TRBJ2-1,TRBD2,15,-,TRBV10-3,CAINPGTSGPNEQFF,TGTGCCATCAACCCCGGGACTAGCGGACCCAATGAGCAGTTCTTC